Presented here are 29 T cell receptor beta chains from one specimen sequenced in a study of T cell repertoires in cytomegalovirus infection. TCRdb analysed the reads with MiXCR anew, one entry per CDR3 protein. The profile covers some 180,000 distinct CDR3 sequences, with roughly 9% appearing a single time and approximately 4.3% taken by the ten largest. Sequenced input: PBMCs. These receptors all stem from a human donor in good health (CMV status not recorded). Some clones in this sample may be carry-over from other donors' samples.

The sample holds many counts of this clonotype. V is TRBV7-9 and J is TRBJ1-1; D might be TRBD1 (5 bases). Germline values: CDR1 SEHNR, CDR2 FQNEAQ (reference sequence). The CDR3 is made up of 15 amino acids. The V end lost 2 bases, the J end lost 5 bases, and 15 bases lay between the germline ends. The CDR3 DNA sequence: TGTGCCAGCAGCTTACGGACACTAGAAGTAACTGAAGCTTTCTTT. This codes for CASSLRTLEVTEAFF.

Ten or more counts support this clonotype. The chain carries TRBV7-6 and TRBJ2-7; 10 positions match TRBD2. CDR3 length: 15 amino acids. The V and J ends lost 5 bases and 3 bases, in that order; junction bases with no gene match: 7. Germline V CDR1 and CDR2: SGHVS, FNYEAQ. The CDR3 DNA sequence: TGTGCCAGCAGCCCTATAGCGGGGGGAGACTACGAGCAGTACTTC. Its protein product is CASSPIAGGDYEQYF.

This clonotype has ten or more counts. The genes are TRBV10-3 and TRBJ2-5; a weak D match, TRBD1 (6 bases). The V end lost 8 bases, the J end lost 1 base, and 11 bases lay between the germline ends. This CDR3 has 13 amino acids. Germline CDR1 reads ENHRY; CDR2 reads SYGVKD. The CDR3 loop reads CAICGQPQETQYF. For the CDR3, the DNA is TGTGCCATCTGCGGACAGCCCCAAGAGACCCAGTACTTC.

This clonotype was found many times. The chain has TRBV19 and TRBJ1-5; D is unresolved. V lost 3 bases and J 4 bases, leaving 19 bases between the germline ends. Germline V gives CDR1 LNHDA, CDR2 SQIVND (reference sequence). CDR3 length: 17 amino acids. The CDR3 region has the DNA TGTGCCAGTAGTATCCACGTCAAGCGGGCAGAGAATCAGCCCCAGCATTTT. This translates into CASSIHVKRAENQPQHF. Complete variable domain (other parts from reference TRBV19 and TRBJ1-5): DGGITQSPKYLFRKEGQNVTLSCEQNLNHDAMYWYRQDPGQGLRLIYYSQIVNDFQKGDIAEGYSVSREKKESFPLTVTSAQKNPTAFYLCASSIHVKRAENQPQHFGDGTRLSIL.

The chain links TRBV2 to TRBJ2-2, with D possibly TRBD2 on 6 matching bases. CDR1 and CDR2 from the germline V gene are SNHLY and FYNNEI. The ends were cut back, 7 bases at V and 8 bases at J, with 14 bases in the middle. The CDR3 covers 13 residues. The CDR3 loop reads CASISGGLGELFF. The CDR3 region has the DNA TGTGCCAGCATTTCCGGGGGTCTTGGGGAGCTGTTTTTT.

This clonotype was seen many times. The rearrangement joins TRBV29-1 to TRBJ1-5; possibly TRBD1 for D (6 bases). Trimming left V 6 bases short and J 6 bases short, with 18 bases between. Per germline, CDR1 SQVTM and CDR2 ANQGSEA. This CDR3 spans 14 amino acids. The CDR3 region is CSVQNTGSGQPQHF. The CDR3 DNA reads as TGCAGCGTGCAAAACACAGGGAGTGGTCAGCCCCAGCATTTT.

This clonotype was recorded at least ten times. The chain is built from TRBV29-1 and TRBJ1-3, with a possible D match to TRBD1 (6 bases). Trimming removed 8 bases from V and 3 bases from J, with 20 bases in between. Germline loops: CDR1 SQVTM, CDR2 ANQGSEA. The CDR3 spans 15 residues. CDR3 loop: CSCSLRGQHGNTIYF. CDR3 sequence (DNA): TGCAGCTGCAGTCTTCGGGGGCAACATGGAAACACCATATATTTT.

This sequence joins TRBV29-1 and TRBJ1-6, with a possible D match to TRBD1 (5 bases). V was cut by 5 bases and J by 7 bases, with 15 bases left in between. The CDR3 is 14 residues long. Germline V gene lookup returns CDR1 SQVTM and CDR2 ANQGSEA. The CDR3 nucleotides read TGCAGCGTTCGTTATGGGACCGCGAATTCACCCCTCCACTTT. Translated, it gives CSVRYGTANSPLHF.

This clonotype has ten or more counts. The chain has TRBV5-6 and TRBJ2-6; 9 positions agree with TRBD2. CDR3 length: 16 residues. Losses at the gene ends were 4 bases for V and 3 bases for J; bases not matched to a gene: 5. The germline CDR1 and CDR2 sequences are SGHDT and YYEEEE. CDR3 sequence (DNA): TGTGCCAGCAGCCCCCTGACTAGCGGTGGGGCCAACGTCCTGACTTTC. It specifies CASSPLTSGGANVLTF. The variable domain in full, with the rest retrieved from reference TRBV5-6 and TRBJ2-6, is DAGVTQSPTHLIKTRGQQVTLRCSPKSGHDTVSWYQQALGQGPQFIFQYYEEEERQRGNFPDRFSGHQFPNYSSELNVNALLLGDSALYLCASSPLTSGGANVLTFGAGSRLTVL.

This clonotype was detected ten times or more. The J gene is TRBJ2-7, the V gene TRBV6-2 or TRBV6-3; TRBD2 agrees at 10 bases. CDR3 length equals 14 residues. The J segment lost 4 bases and the V segment lost 5 bases, leaving 5 bases of the junction unmatched. Germline V gene lookup returns CDR1 MNHEY and CDR2 SVGEGT. This CDR3 is CASSRPSGGYEQYF. CDR3 coding DNA: TGTGCCAGCAGTCGTCCTAGCGGGGGATACGAGCAGTACTTC.

This clonotype was counted only a few times. The rearrangement links TRBV4-1 to TRBJ1-1, with D unresolved. Germline-derived CDR1 and CDR2 are MGHRA and YSYEKL. The CDR3 length is 16 residues. The V end was cut by 3 bases, the J end by 0 bases, with 14 bases between. In nucleotides, the CDR3 is TGCGCCAGCAGCCAGTCCGAGGGCAGACTGAACACTGAAGCTTTCTTT. Amino acids: CASSQSEGRLNTEAFF.

There are many counts of this clonotype. This rearrangement joins TRBV7-2 to TRBJ1-5; the D gene is possibly TRBD1 (5 bases). Germline CDR1 SGHTA, CDR2 FQGNSA. This CDR3 has 16 residues. The ends were cut back, 5 bases at V and 0 bases at J, with 14 bases in the middle. CDR3 sequence (DNA): TGTGCCAGCAGCGCGGGGACGGGTGGTAGCAATCAGCCCCAGCATTTT. It specifies CASSAGTGGSNQPQHF.

There are a few counts of this clonotype. This chain joins TRBV5-1 and TRBJ2-7; 9 bases line up with TRBD1. Germline V lookup: CDR1 SGHRS, CDR2 YFSETQ. The CDR3 is 14 residues long. The V gene end was trimmed by 7 bases and the J gene end by 6 bases; junction bases not matched to a gene: 11. CDR3 sequence reads: CASRDRDRVSEQYF. The DNA of the CDR3 is TGCGCCAGCCGTGACCGGGACAGGGTAAGCGAGCAGTACTTC. The full variable domain, with the rest looked up from reference TRBV5-1 and TRBJ2-7, is KAGVTQTPRYLIKTRGQQVTLSCSPISGHRSVSWYQQTPGQGLQFLFEYFSETQRNKGNFPGRFSGRQFSNSRSEMNVSTLELGDSALYLCASRDRDRVSEQYFGPGTRLTVT.

The sample holds many counts of this clonotype. The CDR3 loop reads CASRKAGGTEAFF. CDR3 bases: TGTGCCAGCAGAAAAGCGGGGGGCACTGAAGCTTTCTTT. This chain joins TRBV7-2 and TRBJ1-1; D is possibly TRBD1 (5 bases). In germline, CDR1 is SGHTA, CDR2 FQGNSA. V was shortened by 6 bases and J by 4 bases, with 12 bases between the two germline ends. CDR3 length: 13 residues.

This clonotype was seen repeatedly, ten times or more. The rearrangement joins TRBV7-6 to TRBJ1-2; the match to TRBD1 covers 9 bases. J lost 7 bases, V lost 7 bases, and 10 bases had no gene match. CDR3 size: 14 residues. Germline V gives CDR1 SGHVS, CDR2 FNYEAQ. CDR3 nucleotide sequence: TGTGCCAGCACCCTGGTTACAGGGGGCACTGGCTACACCTTC. Translation gives CASTLVTGGTGYTF.

There are a few counts of this clonotype. For the CDR3, the DNA is TGTGCCAGCAGTTCCGGCCCGGGGAGCAATCAGCCCCAGCATTTT. This translates into CASSSGPGSNQPQHF. The J gene is TRBJ1-5, the V gene TRBV6-2 or TRBV6-3, with unresolved D. CDR3 length equals 15 residues. Per germline, CDR1 MNHEY and CDR2 SVGEGT. Trimming cost V 4 bases and J 1 base, with 11 bases left between them.

The genes are TRBV6-6 and TRBJ2-7; the D call may be TRBD1 or TRBD2 (7 bases each). Germline CDR1 is MNHNY and CDR2 is SVGAGI (reference sequence). There are 14 residues in the CDR3. V was trimmed by 7 bases and J by 1 base, leaving 14 bases between them. Here the CDR3 DNA reads TGTGCCAGCATTGGCAGGGGGGGATCCTACGAGCAGTACTTC. Its protein is CASIGRGGSYEQYF.

This clonotype was seen a few times. The CDR3 DNA follows: TGTGCCACCAGTGATTTGAGGCTAGCGGGGGCCAAAACCTCCTACAATGAGCAGTTCTTC. It encodes CATSDLRLAGAKTSYNEQFF. The V call is TRBV24-1, the J call TRBJ2-1, with 10 bases fitting TRBD2. The CDR3 runs to 20 residues. V gave up 0 bases and J gave up 0 bases; unmatched junction bases: 10. From germline, CDR1 is KGHDR and CDR2 SFDVKD.

A few counts support this clonotype. V and J are TRBV30 and TRBJ1-1, with 8 bases identical to TRBD1. The trim removed 4 bases at V and 7 bases at J, leaving 8 bases unmatched. This CDR3 comprises 13 residues. The V gene's germline CDR1 is GTSNPN and CDR2 SVGIG (reference sequence). The CDR3 DNA reads TGTGCCTGGAAAGAGACAGGGGACTTTGAAGCTTTCTTT. Translation gives CAWKETGDFEAFF.

This clonotype was seen a few times. The genes are TRBV6-2 or TRBV6-3 and TRBJ2-7; tentative D call: TRBD1 (6 bases). Germline assignment: CDR1 MNHEY and CDR2 SVGEGT. V was clipped by 0 bases and J by 6 bases, with 15 bases between them. The CDR3 is made up of 15 amino acids. The CDR3 reads CASSYSPGAWGEQYF. In DNA, the CDR3 is TGTGCCAGCAGTTACTCCCCAGGGGCGTGGGGCGAGCAGTACTTC.

In this sample, this clonotype turned up many times. The gene calls are TRBV7-6 and TRBJ1-5; possible D gene TRBD1, 6 bases. Deletions cut 1 base from V and 0 bases from J, with 7 bases between. The CDR3 extends over 15 amino acids. The germline gives CDR1 SGHVS, CDR2 FNYEAQ. CDR3 region: CASSLGGLSNQPQHF. In DNA form, the CDR3 reads TGTGCCAGCAGCTTAGGGGGGCTTAGCAATCAGCCCCAGCATTTT.

This clonotype has ten or more counts. This sequence joins TRBV28 and TRBJ1-4, with a possible D match to TRBD1 (6 bases). Trimming took 6 bases from V and 8 from J, leaving 13 bases between them. This CDR3 has 13 residues. The V gene's germline CDR1 is MDHEN and CDR2 SYDVKM. The CDR3 coding sequence is TGTGCCAGCAGCGGGACACTTCACGAAAAACTGTTTTTT. Protein: CASSGTLHEKLFF.

The chain employs TRBV18 and TRBJ2-4, with 8 bases matching TRBD1. The germline V gene has CDR1 KGHSH and CDR2 LQKENI. The CDR3 runs to 15 residues. With V trimmed by 3 bases and J by 12 bases, 13 bases remained unmatched. The CDR3 here is CASSPEGQGTWGQYF. The CDR3 bases are TGTGCCAGCTCACCTGAAGGACAGGGCACGTGGGGTCAGTACTTC.

This clonotype was counted many times. The V gene is TRBV7-2, the J gene TRBJ2-1; 7 nucleotides match TRBD2. J gave up 0 bases and V 5 bases, and 7 bases lay outside the gene matches. Germline V lookup: CDR1 SGHTA, CDR2 FQGNSA. CDR3 length equals 16 residues. This CDR3 reads CASSRGPGGSYNEQFF. DNA of the CDR3: TGTGCCAGCAGCCGAGGGCCGGGAGGCTCCTACAATGAGCAGTTCTTC.

This clonotype showed up many times. The chain links TRBV7-2 to TRBJ1-6; 9 nucleotides match TRBD1. The CDR3 is 14 amino acids. Unmatched junction bases numbered 3, after V lost 3 bases and J lost 9 bases. The germline CDR1 and CDR2 sequences are SGHTA and FQGNSA. The CDR3 DNA reads TGTGCCAGCAGCTTTGGGACAGGGCGTTCACCCCTCCACTTT. As protein: CASSFGTGRSPLHF.

This clonotype was detected many times. The V gene is TRBV7-2, the J gene TRBJ1-1; D perhaps matches TRBD1 (6 bases). CDR1 and CDR2 from the germline V gene are SGHTA and FQGNSA. Trimming pared 2 bases from V and 5 bases from J, leaving 12 bases between. The CDR3 loop spans 14 amino acids. CDR3: CASSLKQGGTEAFF. For the CDR3, the DNA is TGTGCCAGCAGCTTAAAACAGGGCGGTACTGAAGCTTTCTTT.

At least ten counts were recorded for this clonotype. The genes are TRBV7-2 and TRBJ2-7, with TRBD2 matching over 10 bases. This CDR3 is built from 17 residues. Looked up from germline, CDR1 is SGHTA and CDR2 is FQGNSA. Losses at the gene ends were 1 base for V and 3 bases for J; bases not matched to a gene: 9. DNA of the CDR3: TGTGCCAGCAGCTTAGTTGCTAGCGGGGGCCCTTACTACGAGCAGTACTTC. Its translation: CASSLVASGGPYYEQYF.

Only a few counts were recorded for this clonotype. V and J are TRBV10-3 and TRBJ2-1; D is uncertain. CDR1 and CDR2 from the germline V gene are ENHRY and SYGVKD. Trimming cost V 11 bases and J 5 bases, with 19 bases left between them. This CDR3 has 14 amino acids. The CDR3 loop reads CAASGGRVDNEQFF. The CDR3 nucleotides read TGTGCCGCGTCTGGCGGCCGGGTGGACAATGAGCAGTTCTTC.

At least ten counts were recorded for this clonotype. This chain connects TRBV5-5 to TRBJ1-2; D gene ambiguous. The CDR3 totals 13 residues. Germline V CDR1 and CDR2: SGHKS, YYEKEE (reference sequence). V was cut by 5 bases and J by 7 bases, with 15 bases left in between. The CDR3 DNA reads as TGTGCCAGCAGTAAGACGGACGTTCCTGGCTACACCTTC. Its translation: CASSKTDVPGYTF.